These 28 T cell receptor beta chains share one sample of origin, sequenced in a study of beta chain features in type 1 diabetes. Expressed TCRB transcripts were sequenced, since all the RNA that had been isolated was reverse transcribed. Assay: immunoSEQ multiplex PCR; the TCRdb copy retains only in-frame clones and omits some. The table records some 400,000 clones, approximately 15% of them present only once. The sequenced sample consisted of naive CD4+ T cells from blood. These receptors all come from a woman younger than 30 in good health.

This chain uses TRBV6-1 with TRBJ1-3; D is ambiguous. Trimming left V 3 bases short and J 4 bases short, with 13 bases between. Germline loops: CDR1 MNHNS, CDR2 SASEGT. The CDR3 is 15 amino acids. The CDR3 region has the DNA TGTGCCAGCAGTGACCCCAGACTCAAGGGAAACACCATATATTTT. It is translated as CASSDPRLKGNTIYF.

This chain connects TRBV28 to TRBJ1-2; TRBD1 matches 10 bases. Trimming took 4 bases from V and 8 from J; bases not matched to a gene: 10. CDR1 and CDR2 (germline): MDHEN, SYDVKM. This CDR3 region has 15 residues. The CDR3 reads CASSSPGQGYGGYTF. The CDR3 nucleotides are TGTGCCAGCAGTTCACCGGGACAGGGGTACGGGGGCTACACCTTC.

This chain joins TRBV4-2 and TRBJ2-2, with 10 positions matching TRBD1. CDR1 is LGHNA and CDR2 is YNFKEQ in the germline V gene. This CDR3 spans 16 amino acids. The ends lost 4 bases at V and 3 bases at J; junction bases unmatched: 5. The CDR3 spells CASSRTGTGDTGELFF. CDR3 in DNA: TGTGCCAGCAGCCGAACCGGGACAGGGGACACCGGGGAGCTGTTTTTT.

This clone has just a few counts. The rearrangement links TRBV9 to TRBJ2-1; D not certain. The germline V gene encodes CDR1 SGDLS and CDR2 YYNGEE. The CDR3 is 16 residues long. Trimming stripped 2 bases from V and 5 bases from J, with 17 bases between. The CDR3, as DNA: TGTGCCAGCAGCGTGGGCGCTCCCAGGTCCCACAATGAGCAGTTCTTC. The encoded protein is CASSVGAPRSHNEQFF. Looking up the rest from reference TRBV9 and TRBJ2-1 gives the full variable domain: DSGVTQTPKHLITATGQRVTLRCSPRSGDLSVYWYQQSLDQGLQFLIQYYNGEERAKGNILERFSAQQFPDLHSELNLSSLELGDSALYFCASSVGAPRSHNEQFFGPGTRLTVL.

This clone was found a few times. The V call is TRBV29-1, the J call TRBJ2-6; 9 bases match TRBD1. The germline V gene has CDR1 SQVTM and CDR2 ANQGSEA. V gave up 6 bases and J gave up 2 bases; unmatched junction bases: 8. There are 16 residues in the CDR3. CDR3 in amino acids: CSVGGQGMAGANVLTF. CDR3 coding DNA: TGCAGCGTCGGGGGACAGGGTATGGCTGGGGCCAACGTCCTGACTTTC.

J is TRBJ2-1 and V is TRBV29-1, with unresolved D. Germline values: CDR1 SQVTM, CDR2 ANQGSEA. V lost 7 bases and J lost 0, with 13 bases in between. The CDR3 totals 14 residues. The CDR3 nucleotides are TGCAGCGGCAGATCTGGCAGCTCCTACAATGAGCAGTTCTTC. Protein sequence: CSGRSGSSYNEQFF.

The sample holds a few counts of this clone. The gene calls are TRBV5-1 and TRBJ2-1, with D maybe TRBD1 (6 bases). CDR3 length: 13 amino acids. V lost 5 bases and J lost 7, with 13 bases in between. Germline lookup yields CDR1 SGHRS and CDR2 YFSETQ. The CDR3 protein is CASSLGHRNEQFF. The CDR3 DNA reads as TGCGCCAGCAGTCTGGGACATCGAAATGAGCAGTTCTTC.

The table lists this clone with a few counts. This chain links TRBV29-1 with TRBJ2-1, with D tentatively TRBD1 (6 bases). The CDR3 consists of 11 residues. V shed 6 bases and J shed 8 bases, with 11 bases lying between them. Germline lookup yields CDR1 SQVTM and CDR2 ANQGSEA. The CDR3 spells CSVDRLDEQFF. The CDR3 DNA is TGCAGCGTCGACAGGTTGGATGAGCAGTTCTTC.

This chain uses TRBV14 with TRBJ2-7; TRBD2 is a possible D gene (6 bases). CDR1 and CDR2 from the germline V gene are SGHDN and FVKESK. With 4 bases removed from V and 0 bases from J, the gap between germline ends came to 19 bases. The CDR3 is made up of 17 amino acids. The CDR3 DNA reads TGTGCCAGCAGCCGATGGACCGGGACTGCTAGCTCCTACGAGCAGTACTTC. This gives the protein CASSRWTGTASSYEQYF.

V gene TRBV16 combines with J gene TRBJ1-5; weak D call: TRBD1 (5 bases). There are 15 residues in the CDR3. Trimming left V 0 bases short and J 5 bases short, with 11 bases between. Germline values: CDR1 KGHSY, CDR2 FQNENV. In nucleotides, the CDR3 is TGTGCCAGCAGCCAATCAGCAGGGTGGGATCAGCCCCAGCATTTT. Amino acid sequence: CASSQSAGWDQPQHF.

This clone showed up just a few times. V and J are TRBV30 and TRBJ2-1; the match to TRBD2 covers 12 bases. V gave up 1 base and J gave up 12 bases; unmatched junction bases: 7. Germline loops: CDR1 GTSNPN, CDR2 SVGIG (reference sequence). This CDR3 has 14 residues. Written as DNA, the CDR3 is TGTGCCTGGAGTGGGGCTAGCGGGAGGGGCGGGCAGTTCTTC. This codes for CAWSGASGRGGQFF. Variable domain in full (rest from reference TRBV30 and TRBJ2-1): SQTIHQWPATLVQPVGSPLSLECTVEGTSNPNLYWYRQAAGRGLQLLFYSVGIGQISSEVPQNLSASRPQDRQFILSSKKLLLSDSGFYLCAWSGASGRGGQFFGPGTRLTVL.

The chain combines TRBV28 with TRBJ2-7; TRBD1 agrees at 10 bases. The ends lost 4 bases at V and 6 bases at J; junction bases unmatched: 6. The germline V gene encodes CDR1 MDHEN and CDR2 SYDVKM. The CDR3 runs to 14 residues. CDR3 nucleotide sequence: TGTGCCAGCAGTTCCGGGACAGGGGTGCTCGAGCAGTACTTC. This translates into CASSSGTGVLEQYF.

The chain uses TRBV5-1 and TRBJ2-1; D may be TRBD1 (6 bases). V was clipped by 3 bases and J by 1 base, with 14 bases between them. The CDR3 runs 16 residues. CDR1 and CDR2 from the germline V gene are SGHRS and YFSETQ. CDR3 DNA sequence: TGCGCCAGCAGCTGGGCCAATACAGGGTCCTACAATGAGCAGTTCTTC. Its translation: CASSWANTGSYNEQFF.

This clone occurred a few times. The V gene is TRBV4-3, the J gene TRBJ2-1; TRBD2 is a possible D gene (5 bases). The CDR3 runs 13 residues. Trimming removed 5 bases at V and 3 bases at J, with 8 bases between. CDR1 and CDR2 from the germline V gene are LGHNA and YSLEER. CDR3 region: CASSSRDYNEQFF. The DNA for the CDR3 is TGCGCCAGCAGCTCCCGGGACTACAATGAGCAGTTCTTC.

This chain links TRBV5-1 with TRBJ2-5; 10 bases line up with TRBD1. This CDR3 is built from 18 residues. The J segment lost 2 bases and the V segment lost 0 bases, leaving 10 bases of the junction unmatched. Germline values: CDR1 SGHRS, CDR2 YFSETQ. The chain's CDR3 is CASSLAGGTGAVQETQYF. Written as DNA, the CDR3 is TGCGCCAGCAGCTTGGCGGGGGGGACAGGGGCCGTGCAAGAGACCCAGTACTTC.

This clone was seen more than once but under ten times. V usage is TRBV9 and J usage is TRBJ2-2, with 10 bases identical to TRBD2. The CDR3 is 16 residues long. The trim removed 1 base at V and 5 bases at J, leaving 5 bases unmatched. Germline CDR1 is SGDLS and CDR2 is YYNGEE. CDR3: CASSVNLAGVTGELFF. The CDR3 DNA sequence: TGTGCCAGCAGCGTAAATCTAGCGGGAGTTACCGGGGAGCTGTTTTTT.

The chain joins TRBV30 to TRBJ1-5, with 7 bases lining up with TRBD1. The CDR3 has 13 amino acids. The germline CDR1 and CDR2 sequences are GTSNPN and SVGIG (reference sequence). V lost 7 bases to trimming and J lost 3 bases; unmatched junction nucleotides: 6. As DNA, the CDR3 is TGTGCCTTCATGACAGGGCCCAATCAGCCCCAGCATTTT. It yields the protein CAFMTGPNQPQHF.

The chain combines TRBV29-1 with TRBJ1-2; TRBD1 matches at 7 bases. J lost 5 bases, V lost 4 bases, and 22 bases had no gene match. The CDR3 spans 18 residues. Germline-derived CDR1 and CDR2 are SQVTM and ANQGSEA. The CDR3 DNA reads TGCAGCGTTGGAGTTGCGCGGGCAGGGGGTTGGAGAAGGTATGGCTACACCTTC. Translation gives CSVGVARAGGWRRYGYTF.

This clone was picked up a small number of times. The V call is TRBV9, the J call TRBJ2-3, with 8 bases matching TRBD1. V lost 4 bases and J lost 1; bases outside the gene matches: 5. There are 15 residues in the CDR3. Germline assignment: CDR1 SGDLS and CDR2 YYNGEE. The CDR3: CASSLDRGGTDTQYF. The CDR3 DNA sequence: TGTGCCAGCAGCCTAGACAGGGGCGGCACAGATACGCAGTATTTT.

In its sample, this clone was seen a few times. The chain employs TRBV28 and TRBJ1-1, with 7 bases aligning to TRBD1. The CDR3 is 12 residues long. The V gene's germline CDR1 is MDHEN and CDR2 SYDVKM. The ends lost 8 bases at V and 6 bases at J; junction bases unmatched: 6. CDR3 DNA sequence: TGTGCCAGCGGAATCCAGGGGGCTGAAGCTTTCTTT. It encodes CASGIQGAEAFF. Variable domain in full (rest from reference TRBV28 and TRBJ1-1): DVKVTQSSRYLVKRTGEKVFLECVQDMDHENMFWYRQDPGLGLRLIYFSYDVKMKEKGDIPEGYSVSREKKERFSLILESASTNQTSMYLCASGIQGAEAFFGQGTRLTVV.

This clone came up a few times. The chain couples TRBV30 to TRBJ2-7, with 7 nucleotides matching TRBD1. The ends lost 0 bases at V and 6 bases at J; junction bases unmatched: 5. CDR1 is GTSNPN, CDR2 SVGIG, per germline (reference sequence). There are 13 residues in the CDR3. CDR3 DNA sequence: TGTGCCTGGAGTGTACAGGGGCTCGGCGAGCAGTACTTC. This codes for CAWSVQGLGEQYF.

This clone has more than one count but fewer than ten. The chain is built from TRBV29-1 and TRBJ2-2; D might be TRBD1 (5 bases). Germline V gives CDR1 SQVTM, CDR2 ANQGSEA. The V end lost 1 base, the J end lost 6 bases, and 18 bases lay between the germline ends. This CDR3 region has 16 residues. CDR3 sequence reads: CSVEVTGRSSPGELFF. The CDR3 coding sequence is TGCAGCGTTGAAGTTACAGGAAGGTCCTCACCCGGGGAGCTGTTTTTT.

The chain carries TRBV6-5 and TRBJ2-4; a possible D gene is TRBD1 (6 bases). CDR3 size: 15 residues. Germline V gene data show CDR1 as MNHEY and CDR2 as SVGAGI. Trimming pared 6 bases from V and 0 bases from J, leaving 12 bases between. CDR3 amino acids: CASSRDIIAKNIQYF. CDR3 nucleotide sequence: TGTGCCAGCAGCAGGGACATAATAGCCAAAAACATTCAGTACTTC.

The chain has TRBV5-1 and TRBJ2-5, with 7 bases fitting TRBD2. V lost 0 bases and J lost 3; bases outside the gene matches: 5. Looked up from germline, CDR1 is SGHRS and CDR2 is YFSETQ. The length of the CDR3 is 15 residues. This chain's CDR3 is CASSLALTSKETQYF. CDR3 DNA: TGCGCCAGCAGCTTGGCCCTGACTAGCAAAGAGACCCAGTACTTC. Supplemented by reference TRBV5-1 and TRBJ2-5, the full variable domain reads KAGVTQTPRYLIKTRGQQVTLSCSPISGHRSVSWYQQTPGQGLQFLFEYFSETQRNKGNFPGRFSGRQFSNSRSEMNVSTLELGDSALYLCASSLALTSKETQYFGPGTRLLVL.

This chain links TRBV5-1 with TRBJ2-5, with TRBD2 identical over 12 bases. The CDR3 contains 16 residues. Germline V gives CDR1 SGHRS, CDR2 YFSETQ. Germline trimming cut 2 bases from V and 4 bases from J; bases unmatched to any gene: 6. The CDR3 loop reads CASSFSSGRAGETQYF. Here the CDR3 DNA reads TGCGCCAGCAGCTTCTCTAGCGGGAGGGCCGGAGAGACCCAGTACTTC.

Only a few counts were recorded for this clone. This sequence joins TRBV29-1 and TRBJ2-1; 7 nucleotides align to TRBD2. Germline CDR1 and CDR2: SQVTM and ANQGSEA. Unmatched junction bases numbered 4, after V lost 2 bases and J lost 0 bases. The CDR3 covers 15 residues. The DNA of the CDR3 is TGCAGCGTTGAACCCGGGGGGAGCTCCTACAATGAGCAGTTCTTC. It translates to CSVEPGGSSYNEQFF.

The chain uses TRBV7-9 and TRBJ2-7; D is possibly TRBD2 (6 bases). This CDR3 is built from 14 residues. The germline CDR1 and CDR2 sequences are SEHNR and FQNEAQ (reference sequence). V lost 7 bases, J lost 1 base, and 14 bases lay in between. CDR3 protein: CASNLPGGSYEQYF. The CDR3 bases are TGTGCCAGCAACCTTCCCGGGGGATCCTACGAGCAGTACTTC.

The genes are TRBV18 and TRBJ2-1; TRBD1 agrees at 8 bases. CDR1 is KGHSH and CDR2 is LQKENI in the germline V gene. The CDR3 is made up of 14 amino acids. Losses at the gene ends were 4 bases for V and 2 bases for J; bases not matched to a gene: 1. CDR3 residues: CASSQDRAYNEQFF. DNA of the CDR3: TGTGCCAGCTCACAGGACAGGGCCTACAATGAGCAGTTCTTC.